One sample yielded the 7 T cell receptor beta chains listed below, sequenced in a study of regulatory T cells in long-lasting Graves disease. In building TCR beta libraries, iRepertoire HTBI primers were used together with Arm-PCR of CDR3 regions. TCRdb re-analysed the multiplex PCR reads in MiXCR, keeping a single row per CDR3 protein. The sample contains about 620,000 distinct CDR3 sequences, 15% to 20% of which appear only once. Documented time point: newly diagnosed GD, antithyroid drugs for less than 3 months. From PBMCs, RNA was extracted and then used to make the TCR library. A further study also used this sample, focusing on T cells in Graves' hyperthyroidism and ophthalmopathy.

The specimen comprised peripheral blood mononuclear cells (PBMCs), sampled at new diagnosis, from a patient treated with antithyroid drugs. These receptors originate from a woman aged 25-40 years with Graves disease.

There are many counts of this clonotype. The V gene is TRBV7-9, the J gene TRBJ1-6; 7 nucleotides align to TRBD1. V gave up 6 bases and J gave up 9 bases; unmatched junction bases: 8. CDR1 and CDR2 (germline): SEHNR, FQNEAQ (reference sequence). The CDR3 covers 14 residues. CDR3 sequence reads: CASRNTGEGSPLHF. For the CDR3, the DNA is TGTGCCAGCAGGAATACAGGGGAGGGTTCACCCCTCCACTTT.

This clonotype was recorded at least ten times. The J gene is TRBJ2-5, the V gene TRBV12-3 or TRBV12-4, with D perhaps matching TRBD1 (6 bases). CDR3 length: 14 residues. V was shortened by 4 bases and J by 2 bases, with 11 bases between the two germline ends. CDR3 sequence (DNA): TGTGCCAGCAGTTCCGACAGGTTACAAGAGACCCAGTACTTC. This codes for CASSSDRLQETQYF.

Many counts were recorded for this clonotype. The chain recombines TRBV7-2 with TRBJ2-1, with 12 bases fitting TRBD1. Germline loops: CDR1 SGHTA, CDR2 FQGNSA. V lost 3 bases, J lost 9 bases, and 6 bases stayed unmatched. This CDR3 region has 15 residues. The CDR3, as DNA: TGTGCCAGCAGCTTTGTAGGGGGACAGGGGGCTGAGCAGTTCTTC. Its protein product is CASSFVGGQGAEQFF.

This clonotype was found a few times. The genes are TRBV5-1 and TRBJ1-3, with unresolved D. V dropped 2 bases and J dropped 2 bases, with 11 bases sitting between them. The CDR3 runs to 15 residues. CDR1 and CDR2 (germline): SGHRS, YFSETQ. The CDR3 coding sequence is TGCGCCAGCAGCTTTGGCGGGCCTACTGGAAACACCATATATTTT. As protein: CASSFGGPTGNTIYF. Filled out from reference TRBV5-1 and TRBJ1-3, the complete variable domain reads KAGVTQTPRYLIKTRGQQVTLSCSPISGHRSVSWYQQTPGQGLQFLFEYFSETQRNKGNFPGRFSGRQFSNSRSEMNVSTLELGDSALYLCASSFGGPTGNTIYFGEGSWLTVV.

This clonotype was recorded a few times. This rearrangement joins TRBV3-1 to TRBJ2-7; the D gene could be TRBD1 or TRBD2 (6 bases each). The CDR3 is made up of 15 amino acids. Trimming took 6 bases from V and 6 from J, leaving 21 bases between them. The germline V gene has CDR1 LGHDT and CDR2 YNNKEL (reference sequence). Here the CDR3 DNA reads TGTGCCAGCAGTGGGGGGCGGATTAATCTAGGCGAGCAGTACTTC. As protein: CASSGGRINLGEQYF.

The CDR3 region has the DNA TGTGCCAGCAATACACACAGGGGGGGAAATAGCAATCAGCCCCAGCATTTT. The encoded protein is CASNTHRGGNSNQPQHF. This chain connects TRBV28 to TRBJ1-5; TRBD1 agrees at 8 bases. The CDR3 runs 17 residues. The junction had 11 bases not matched to a gene; V was cut back by 7 bases and J by 0 bases. In germline, CDR1 is MDHEN, CDR2 SYDVKM.

This chain joins TRBV7-3 and TRBJ2-3; 10 bases agree with TRBD2. CDR3 length equals 16 residues. After removal of 3 bases from V and 3 bases from J, the junction contained 6 bases not matched to a gene. CDR1 and CDR2 from the germline V gene are SGHTA and FQGTGA. This CDR3 is CASSFQLAGPTDTQYF. CDR3 in DNA: TGTGCCAGCAGCTTCCAACTAGCGGGACCGACAGATACGCAGTATTTT.